This paragraph covers one T cell receptor beta chain sequence. This record belongs to a study of shared clonotypes between healthy human individuals. The germline CDR1 and CDR2 sequences are MDHEN and SYDVKM. This CDR3 spans 14 amino acids. Trimming left V 5 bases short and J 5 bases short, with 15 bases between. Study processing details: Filtering differed for immunoSEQ, which gave only junction sequences without quality scores. Assay: immunoSEQ multiplex PCR; the TCRdb copy retains only in-frame clones and omits some. That table supplies the V and J calls and clone size; D and trimming were determined from the DNA. This table holds 400,000 to 600,000 clones, 70% to 80% found once.

The rearrangement uses TRBV28 and TRBJ1-2; D might be TRBD1 (5 bases). The receptor comes from a woman in her thirties or forties in good health. Some clones in this sample may be carry-over from other donors' samples. Source material: PBMCs. This CDR3 reads CASSPRAGWYGYTF. The CDR3 DNA reads TGTGCCAGCAGTCCACGGGCAGGGTGGTATGGCTACACCTTC.